The present TCR beta chain was sequenced within a study of OX40 agonist ivuxolimab in advanced cancers. Turning to the study itself: Among those enrolled, mean age was roughly 62 years (range roughly 20 to 80) and 70% to 85% were male.

The CDR3 runs to 17 residues. On this clone itself: Its antigen is still unknown.

Study-wide results and caveats: Relative to CD4+, CD8+ T cells held more expanded clones on average. The antigens recognized by the expanded peripheral T cells, that is their antigen specificity, were not determined.

The study sampled blood at baseline, cycle 4 day 1, and cycle 7 day 1. Some clones are missing from TCRdb's copy, which holds only in-frame ones; the method was immunoSEQ multiplex PCR. The sample lists roughly 59,000 clones; 92% were seen once. The chain joins TRBV21-1 to TRBJ2-1; the table's D call, TRBD2, has no DNA check behind it. TRBV21-1 is a pseudogene. This receptor was identified in an adult with an advanced solid tumor such as melanoma, head and neck, liver or kidney cancer. Sequences were derived from CD4+ or CD8+ T cells sorted from blood, sampled in a trial of the OX40 agonist ivuxolimab. This CDR3 is CASSKWGRTSGIHEQFF. The CDR3 coding sequence is TGTGCCAGCAGCAAATGGGGTAGGACTAGCGGGATCCATGAGCAGTTCTTC.